This TCR beta chain was captured in a study of a mutant IDH1 vaccine in newly diagnosed glioma. The sample's time point: week 47, end of study. The study gave 300 ug of mutant IDH1 20-mer peptide per vaccine dose, with topical imiquimod. Some clones are missing from TCRdb's copy, which holds only in-frame ones; the method was immunoSEQ multiplex PCR. The repertoire includes approximately 25,000 clones, more than 75% of them detected once, and roughly 3.8% sits in the top ten. Of note for this clone: No antigen is known for it.

CDR3 length: 13 residues. Germline assignment: CDR1 SEHNR and CDR2 FQNEAQ (reference sequence). V lost 4 bases, J lost 6 bases, and 9 bases lay in between. The V and J genes are TRBV7-9 and TRBJ2-2, with a tentative D call TRBD1 (6 bases). This material consisted of PBMCs, taken from a glioma patient whose treatment included an IDH1 peptide vaccine. The source of this sequence is a man aged 40-50 years with glioma. Some clones in this sample may be carry-over from other donors' samples. In DNA form, the CDR3 reads TGTGCCAGCAGCTCCGAGGGGGCCGGGGAGCTGTTTTTT. Translated, it gives CASSSEGAGELFF.